This T cell receptor beta chain originates from a study of Ad26.COV2.S vaccination and SARS-CoV-2 variants. Documented treatment: 15 to 20 received Ad26.COV2.S at low or high dose, single or two shots; several received placebo; per-sample allocation not given. Day 63 following the first vaccine or placebo injection was when the samples were taken. This CDR3 region has 14 residues. V shed 2 bases, J shed 5 bases, and the junction held 3 bases outside the gene matches. Germline V CDR1 and CDR2: MNHEY, SVGEGT. Clones were sequenced by immunoSEQ multiplex PCR, and TCRdb holds only the in-frame ones, with some missing. The data contain about 350,000 clones, 80% to 90% of them seen just once; the ten biggest clones take up approximately 5%.

Sample: peripheral blood, taken in a trial of Ad26.COV2.S vaccine versus placebo. This receptor was obtained from a person between 18 and 59 years old who received the Ad26.COV2.S COVID-19 vaccine or a placebo. J is TRBJ2-1 and V is TRBV6-2 or TRBV6-3; 7 nucleotides agree with TRBD2. CDR3 in amino acids: CASSYGGSHNEQFF. The CDR3 DNA sequence: TGTGCCAGCAGTTACGGCGGGAGCCACAATGAGCAGTTCTTC.